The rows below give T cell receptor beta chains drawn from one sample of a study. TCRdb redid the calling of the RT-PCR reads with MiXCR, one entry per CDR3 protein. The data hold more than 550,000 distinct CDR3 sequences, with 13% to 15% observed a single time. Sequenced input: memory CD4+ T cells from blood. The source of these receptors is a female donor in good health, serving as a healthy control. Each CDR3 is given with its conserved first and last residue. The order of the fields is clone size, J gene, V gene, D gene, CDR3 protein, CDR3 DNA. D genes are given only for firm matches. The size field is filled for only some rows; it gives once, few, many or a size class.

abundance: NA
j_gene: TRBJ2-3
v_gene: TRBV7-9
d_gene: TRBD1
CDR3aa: CASSLSTGGVDTQYF
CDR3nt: TGTGCCAGCAGCTTATCAACAGGGGGCGTAGATACGCAGTATTTT

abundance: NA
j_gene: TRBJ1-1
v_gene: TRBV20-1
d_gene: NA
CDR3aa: CSARDSRSGKAFF
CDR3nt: TGCAGTGCTAGAGATTCTAGATCGGGGAAAGCTTTCTTT

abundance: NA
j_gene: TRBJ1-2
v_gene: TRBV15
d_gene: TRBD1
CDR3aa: CATSRDYHWQGVGYTF
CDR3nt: TGTGCCACCAGCAGAGATTACCATTGGCAGGGGGTCGGCTACACCTTC

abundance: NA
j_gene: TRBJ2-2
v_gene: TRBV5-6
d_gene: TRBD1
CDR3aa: CASSPTSTGGYTGELFF
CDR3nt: TGTGCCAGCAGCCCCACCTCGACAGGGGGGTACACCGGGGAGCTGTTTTTT

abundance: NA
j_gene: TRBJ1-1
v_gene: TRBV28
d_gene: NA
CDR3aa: CASSKTGWDTEAFF
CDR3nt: TGTGCCAGCAGTAAGACAGGTTGGGACACTGAAGCTTTCTTT

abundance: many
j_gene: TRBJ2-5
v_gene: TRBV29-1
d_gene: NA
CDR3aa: CSVEPIRRETQYF
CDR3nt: TGCAGCGTTGAACCCATCAGAAGGGAGACCCAGTACTTC

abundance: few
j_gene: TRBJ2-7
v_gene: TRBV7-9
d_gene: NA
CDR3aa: CASSTTRLGARYEQYF
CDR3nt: TGTGCCAGCAGCACCACAAGACTGGGGGCGAGATACGAGCAGTACTTC

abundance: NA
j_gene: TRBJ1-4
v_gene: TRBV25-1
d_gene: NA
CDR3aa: CASGEGPREKLFF
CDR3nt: TGTGCCAGCGGAGAGGGGCCCCGTGAAAAACTGTTTTTT

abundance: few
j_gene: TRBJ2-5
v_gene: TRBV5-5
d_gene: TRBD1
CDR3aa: CASSQPTGGQETQYF
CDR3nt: TGTGCCAGCAGCCAGCCCACAGGGGGCCAAGAGACCCAGTACTTC

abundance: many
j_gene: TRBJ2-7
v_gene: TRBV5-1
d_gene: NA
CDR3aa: CASSLDRAEQYF
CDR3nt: TGCGCCAGCAGCTTGGATCGGGCAGAGCAGTACTTC